This TCR beta chain was identified in a study of blood T cell repertoires in COVID-19. Study-level background: Italy, Spain and the United States were the sources of the convalescent and acute COVID-19 samples. PBMCs, B-cell-depleted T cells, or T cells were the source of the cDNA or gDNA that made up the material.

As handled by the study authors: Amplification of reference gene primers provided the estimated nucleated cell counts. Repertoires were generated with immunoSEQ multiplex PCR, while TCRdb's copy carries only in-frame clones and drops some. The DNA gave D and trimming, while V, J and clone size come from that table. The sample has a few hundred thousand clones, around 86% seen once. With 2 bases removed from V and 2 bases from J, the gap between germline ends came to 5 bases. The V gene's germline CDR1 is LGHNA and CDR2 YNFKEQ. This CDR3 is 13 amino acids long. The sequence was obtained from a man aged 35-49 years who had recovered from COVID-19. The sample was peripheral blood. This chain connects TRBV4-2 to TRBJ2-3; D uncertain. CDR3 coding DNA: TGTGCCAGCAGCCAACCTTTCACAGATACGCAGTATTTT. It encodes CASSQPFTDTQYF.